Given below is one T cell receptor beta chain in context. Its specificity is unknown. This CDR3 comprises 11 residues. The germline CDR1 and CDR2 sequences are GTSNPN and SVGIG (reference sequence). V was pared by 4 bases and J by 8 bases, with 5 bases of the junction left unmatched. In TCRdb, the RACE reads were re-called with MiXCR into one record per CDR3 protein. The data show tens of thousands of distinct CDR3 sequences, over 9% seen once. Time point denoted: pre-sensitization, week 0. Specified treatment: therapeutic diphenylcyclopropenone sensitization with weekly scalp DPC. Blood collection took place prior to placing each patch test. The data stem from a study of human T cells and chemical hapten exposure. Notes on the study in general: Patch test score was positively correlated with the counts of PT1 expanded TCRs.

Sequencing was performed on whole blood, taken in connection with sensitization to the hapten diphenylcyclopropenone (DPC). The rearrangement links TRBV30 to TRBJ2-7; TRBD2 matches 7 bases. The receptor comes from a man aged 35 to 55 with alopecia areata. Some clones in this sample may be carry-over from other donors' samples. CDR3: CAWMDGGKQYF. The CDR3 DNA is TGTGCCTGGATGGACGGGGGGAAGCAGTACTTC.